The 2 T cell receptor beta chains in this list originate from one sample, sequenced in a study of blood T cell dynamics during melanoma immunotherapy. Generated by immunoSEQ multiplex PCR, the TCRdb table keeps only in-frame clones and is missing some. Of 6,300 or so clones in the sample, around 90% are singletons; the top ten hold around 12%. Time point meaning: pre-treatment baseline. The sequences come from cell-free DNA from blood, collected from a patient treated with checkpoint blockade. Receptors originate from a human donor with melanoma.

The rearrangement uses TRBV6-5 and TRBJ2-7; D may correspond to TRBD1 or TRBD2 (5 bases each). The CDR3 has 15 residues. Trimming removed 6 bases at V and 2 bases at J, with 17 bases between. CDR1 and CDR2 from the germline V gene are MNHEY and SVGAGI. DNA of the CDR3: TGTGCCAGCAGAAGCCCGGGACGCCAAGCCTACGAGCAGTACTTC. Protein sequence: CASRSPGRQAYEQYF.

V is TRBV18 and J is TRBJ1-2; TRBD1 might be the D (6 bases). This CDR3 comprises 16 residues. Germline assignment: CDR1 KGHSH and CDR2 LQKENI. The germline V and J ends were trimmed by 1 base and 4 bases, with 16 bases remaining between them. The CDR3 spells CASSPLSSGEVYGYTF. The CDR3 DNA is TGTGCCAGCTCACCACTTTCATCAGGGGAGGTCTATGGCTACACCTTC.